This record covers a single T cell receptor (beta chain). This receptor's antigen is unknown. It has no much larger one-base neighbor in the sample; base qualities were not kept. CDR1 and CDR2 were assigned from the germline V gene as MGHDK and SYGVNS. The V end loses 3 bases and the J end loses 5 bases, and a stretch of 7 bases separates them. Measured from the cysteine to the phenylalanine, the CDR3 is 12 residues long. Of all the DNA, just the CDR3 is kept, 36 bases in frame from base 1. This specimen comes from a study of shared clonotypes between healthy human individuals (TCRdb year 2020). Concerning the study at large: The cohort comprised a couple of women and three men aged 18 to 49 years. For each donor, three plates each were used for CD4 naive and CD4 memory, two plates were used for CD8 naive, and one plate was used for CD8 memory. To estimate repertoire size and how much clonotypes are shared between individuals, the study performed deep sequencing of blood TCR repertoires from a handful of healthy adults. To increase sequencing depth and limit assay-specific biases, TCR repertoire library preparation and sequencing were carried out by different laboratories using diverse techniques. Between about 0.85 and 9.5 billion PBMCs per donor were obtained by leukapheresis.

Using the deep immunoSEQ assay, TCR CDR3 regions were amplified from genomic DNA by multiplex PCR. Extracted genomic DNA from each cell subset was spread evenly across all wells of several immunoSEQ 96-well plates, with each plate serving as a replicate. Each replicate PCR for sorted subsets received roughly 0.2 ug genomic DNA, equal to around 32,000 T cell genomes. Purified libraries were quantified with a Qubit 3.0 fluorometer, sized on a Bioanalyzer 2100, and re-quantified with the KAPA Library Quantification kit. Every immunoSEQ 96-well plate was sequenced on a separate single-read 150-cycle Illumina NextSeq 550 flow cell. In the source study's methods: Because only junctional sequences without quality scores were contained in the immunoSEQ output, filtering matching that applied to full-length reads could not be performed. To assign V/J genes and CDR3, sequences were annotated using PyIR, a Python wrapper for IgBLAST v1.9, with IMGT germline references. Reads were filtered out if the reads had weak V/J assignments (E-value above 1e-6), no CDR3, stop codons, out-of-frame junctions, or ambiguous translated residues. V3J clonotypes were defined as sequences sharing the same inferred V gene, J gene, and CDR3 amino acid sequence. The percentage overlap between two repertoires was calculated by dividing the number of shared unique clonotypes by the size of the smaller repertoire. RTK rarefaction, the Chao1 estimator, and Recon v2.1 estimates of unobserved clonotypes were used to assess repertoire richness. Generation probabilities were computed with OLGA for all TCRbeta clonotypes obtained by the gDNA method from several donors. This immuneACCESS table, as held by TCRdb, lists in-frame sequences with V and J called but not all clones. Of the missing ones, under half trace to an unresolved V gene in checked studies; the others have no known cause. V, J and clone size are taken as reported in that table, and D and trimming were inferred from the DNA itself. The sample table shows some 2,100,000 clones, and around 95% are seen once. Approximately 0.13% of the sample is in the top ten clones.

The donors were healthy, HIV-negative adults with no recently reported acute infections or vaccinations. Only Caucasian adults living in Nashville, Tennessee, USA were represented among the donors. CD4+ T cells were enriched through magnetic negative selection, after which naive cells were positively selected on CD45RA and the remaining negative fraction served as the memory subset. Blood was collected by leukapheresis, and PBMCs were isolated by Ficoll-Histopaque density gradient centrifugation and then cryopreserved in liquid nitrogen vapor phase. Analytical flow cytometry was used to check the purity and quantity of every magnetically sorted T cell population. Each sorted fraction had its genomic DNA isolated and then quantified by UV absorbance on a Nanodrop 2000c. Paper-wide results and their limitations: Pairwise subsampling led to the expectation that sequencing depth would affect the degree of clonotype sharing among donors. Rarefaction of sorted-subset datasets indicated incomplete sequencing despite the large sequencing depth. Sampling was restricted to blood, and TCR repertoires in tissues likely differ from the TCR repertoires found in blood. Estimated clonotype richness was generally larger for naive than for memory subsets. Higher generation probabilities were observed for clonotypes shared by all four sorted-subset donors than for non-shared clonotypes. The small number of donors limited the genetic and exposure-history diversity represented. Sharing across four donors was observed for approximately 5% of naive CD4, over 3% of naive CD8, over 2% of memory CD4, and about 0.4% of memory CD8 clonotypes.

This clonotype originated in a man aged 18 to 30 in good health. The source material was naive CD4+ T cells sorted from blood. The sample's cell subset or site label, in plain terms: CD45RA+ positively selected. The rearranged chain carries TRBV25-1 and TRBJ1-2; confidence is insufficient to name the D gene. The CDR3 amino acid sequence is: CASSDPGYGYTF. DNA sequence: TGTGCCAGCAGTGATCCTGGGTATGGCTACACCTTC.